Below, 18 T cell receptor beta chains from the same sample are listed, as sequenced in a study of T cell responses to AZD1222 COVID-19 vaccine (TCRdb year 2021). The sample's time point label, decoded: baseline before first vaccination. The library was built by means of the immunoSEQ multiplex PCR assay. Not all clones reach the TCRdb copy of this immuneACCESS table, which keeps in-frame sequences only. Checked studies attribute under half of the gap to unresolved V genes and leave the rest unexplained. This sample holds around 250,000 clones; more than 85% were observed only once. Together, the top ten hold roughly 0.6% of the sample. The specimen was peripheral blood, collected on day 0 of AZD1222 vaccination. These receptors all stem from an adult in good health.

The chain is built from TRBV10-3 and TRBJ1-1; D is possibly TRBD1 (6 bases). V was clipped by 6 bases and J by 1 base, with 9 bases between them. The germline V gene encodes CDR1 ENHRY and CDR2 SYGVKD. This CDR3 is 13 amino acids long. CDR3 nucleotides: TGTGCCATCAGCTTCAGGGGGAACACTGAAGCTTTCTTT. As protein: CAISFRGNTEAFF.

The V gene is TRBV2, the J gene TRBJ1-5; D is unclear. Germline CDR1 and CDR2: SNHLY and FYNNEI. V was trimmed by 4 bases and J by 4 bases, leaving 8 bases between them. The CDR3 spans 13 residues. CDR3 loop: CASSGTRNQPQHF. The DNA for the CDR3 is TGTGCCAGCAGTGGGACGCGTAATCAGCCCCAGCATTTT.

V usage is TRBV3-1 (or the pseudogene TRBV3-2) and J usage is TRBJ2-1, with 7 positions matching TRBD2. Germline V gives CDR1 LGHDT, CDR2 YNNKEL (reference sequence). Trimming at V came to 0 bases and at J to 1 base, leaving 12 bases not matched to a gene. This CDR3 contains 19 residues. The CDR3 spells CASSQDTWREGGSYNEQFF. The CDR3 DNA reads TGTGCCAGCAGCCAAGATACCTGGAGGGAGGGAGGGTCCTACAATGAGCAGTTCTTC.

This clone was detected once. The V and J genes are TRBV18 and TRBJ2-7, with TRBD1 identical over 7 bases. CDR1 and CDR2 from the germline V gene are KGHSH and LQKENI. V was clipped by 1 base and J by 3 bases; unmatched bases: 3. CDR3 size: 14 residues. DNA for the CDR3: TGTGCCAGCTCACCACGCGCAGGGGGCTACGAGCAGTACTTC. It translates to CASSPRAGGYEQYF. The full variable domain, in which reference TRBV18 and TRBJ2-7 provide the parts outside the CDR3, is NAGVMQNPRHLVRRRGQEARLRCSPMKGHSHVYWYRQLPEEGLKFMVYLQKENIIDESGMPKERFSAEFPKEGPSILRIQQVVRGDSAAYFCASSPRAGGYEQYFGPGTRLTVT.

The chain employs TRBV2 and TRBJ2-1, with 11 bases lining up with TRBD2. The CDR3 totals 13 residues. The germline V gene encodes CDR1 SNHLY and CDR2 FYNNEI. Trimming removed 8 bases from V and 9 bases from J; junction bases left unmatched: 6. This CDR3 reads CASGSGGESEQFF. The CDR3 DNA follows: TGTGCCAGCGGTAGCGGGGGGGAGAGTGAGCAGTTCTTC. Based on the CDR3 plus reference TRBV2 and TRBJ2-1, the full variable domain is EPEVTQTPSHQVTQMGQEVILRCVPISNHLYFYWYRQILGQKVEFLVSFYNNEISEKSEIFDDQFSVERPDGSNFTLKIRSTKLEDSAMYFCASGSGGESEQFFGPGTRLTVL.

The chain has TRBV2 and TRBJ2-5; tentatively, D is TRBD2 (6 bases). Trimming left V 6 bases short and J 5 bases short, with 10 bases between. This CDR3 comprises 12 residues. CDR1 is SNHLY, CDR2 FYNNEI, per germline. Here the CDR3 DNA reads TGTGCCAGCAGACAGGCGGGGGAGACCCAGTACTTC. Its protein product is CASRQAGETQYF.

The gene calls are TRBV3-1 (or the pseudogene TRBV3-2) and TRBJ1-2; no reliable D call. The length of the CDR3 is 14 residues. Trimming left V 1 base short and J 8 bases short, with 14 bases between. Per the germline V gene, CDR1 is LGHDT and CDR2 is YNNKEL (reference sequence). The CDR3 is CASSQGISGRGYTF. In DNA form, the CDR3 reads TGTGCCAGCAGCCAAGGAATCAGCGGAAGGGGCTACACCTTC.

The CDR3 DNA reads as TGTGCCATCAGTGAGTGGGACAGTAGCAATCAGCCCCAGCATTTT. Its protein is CAISEWDSSNQPQHF. The chain couples TRBV10-3 to TRBJ1-5; 7 bases map to TRBD1. There are 15 residues in the CDR3. From germline, CDR1 is ENHRY and CDR2 SYGVKD. The V segment lost 1 base and the J segment 0 bases; nucleotides outside the gene matches: 0.

This chain links TRBV5-1 with TRBJ2-2; 7 bases map to TRBD2. Trimming removed 7 bases from V and 1 base from J; junction bases left unmatched: 7. This CDR3 region has 15 residues. Germline V CDR1 and CDR2: SGHRS, YFSETQ. Here the CDR3 reads CASRRLAQNTGELFF. The DNA of the CDR3 is TGCGCCAGCCGAAGACTAGCCCAGAACACCGGGGAGCTGTTTTTT.

The chain employs TRBV28 and TRBJ1-2; D unresolved. The length of the CDR3 is 14 residues. Per germline, CDR1 MDHEN and CDR2 SYDVKM. Trimming took off 1 base at V and 1 base at J, with 7 bases between the two ends. CDR3 nucleotide sequence: TGTGCCAGCAGTTTATTAGAGGGTAACTATGGCTACACCTTC. It codes for CASSLLEGNYGYTF.

The rearrangement links TRBV19 to TRBJ2-7, with TRBD2 matching over 9 bases. The CDR3 length is 15 residues. Unmatched junction bases numbered 6, after V lost 6 bases and J lost 0 bases. CDR1 is LNHDA and CDR2 is SQIVND in the germline V gene (reference sequence). CDR3 loop: CASRLTSGNSYEQYF. The CDR3 DNA is TGTGCCAGTAGACTGACTAGCGGAAACTCCTACGAGCAGTACTTC. Together with reference TRBV19 and TRBJ2-7, the CDR3 gives the full variable domain: DGGITQSPKYLFRKEGQNVTLSCEQNLNHDAMYWYRQDPGQGLRLIYYSQIVNDFQKGDIAEGYSVSREKKESFPLTVTSAQKNPTAFYLCASRLTSGNSYEQYFGPGTRLTVT.

The genes are TRBV29-1 and TRBJ2-3; 7 nucleotides agree with TRBD1. Germline-derived CDR1 and CDR2 are SQVTM and ANQGSEA. This CDR3 spans 12 amino acids. V trimming: 7 bases; J trimming: 6 bases; junction bases outside the gene matches: 7. As DNA, the CDR3 is TGCAGCGCAAAGGGGGCAGCCGATACGCAGTATTTT. It is translated as CSAKGAADTQYF.

The rearrangement uses TRBV5-4 and TRBJ2-7; TRBD2 matches 7 bases. Germline V gene data show CDR1 as SGHNT and CDR2 as YYREEE (reference sequence). This CDR3 is built from 15 residues. The V segment lost 1 base and the J segment 7 bases; nucleotides outside the gene matches: 11. CDR3 nucleotides: TGTGCCAGCAGCTTGTCTACGACCGGGCGGGGGGAGCAGTACTTC. It codes for CASSLSTTGRGEQYF.

V and J are TRBV5-1 and TRBJ2-3; 10 bases fit TRBD2. The V gene's germline CDR1 is SGHRS and CDR2 YFSETQ. The J segment lost 6 bases and the V segment lost 4 bases, leaving 8 bases of the junction unmatched. The CDR3 length is 15 residues. The chain's CDR3 is CASSPGGSGRDTQYF. Here the CDR3 DNA reads TGCGCCAGCAGCCCCGGTGGTAGCGGGAGGGATACGCAGTATTTT.

The chain recombines TRBV28 with TRBJ1-5, with a weak D call TRBD1 (5 bases). V lost 8 bases and J 4 bases, leaving 15 bases between the germline ends. This CDR3 comprises 14 residues. The germline V gene encodes CDR1 MDHEN and CDR2 SYDVKM. The CDR3 nucleotides are TGTGCCAGCTCAGTCGGGGGAGGGAATCAGCCCCAGCATTTT. Translating gives CASSVGGGNQPQHF.

V and J are TRBV28 and TRBJ1-5; the match to TRBD1 covers 7 bases. V was pared by 2 bases and J by 3 bases, with 10 bases of the junction left unmatched. The germline V gene has CDR1 MDHEN and CDR2 SYDVKM. The CDR3 length is 17 residues. The CDR3, as DNA: TGTGCCAGCAGTTTAGCAGGGGGGGGATCCCTCAATCAGCCCCAGCATTTT. This translates into CASSLAGGGSLNQPQHF.

The V call is TRBV29-1, the J call TRBJ2-3, with D tentatively TRBD1 (5 bases). The CDR3 consists of 13 residues. The germline V gene encodes CDR1 SQVTM and CDR2 ANQGSEA. The V gene lost 4 bases and the J gene lost 0 bases, with 8 bases spanning the gap. Here the CDR3 reads CSVGHRSTDTQYF. CDR3 DNA: TGCAGCGTTGGGCACAGGAGCACAGATACGCAGTATTTT.

V is TRBV3-1 (or the pseudogene TRBV3-2) and J is TRBJ1-3; D may be TRBD1 (5 bases). The CDR3 has 15 residues. Trimming pared 4 bases from V and 0 bases from J, leaving 10 bases between. Germline CDR1 and CDR2: LGHDT and YNNKEL (reference sequence). The CDR3: CASSRLGGSGNTIYF. The CDR3 DNA sequence: TGTGCCAGCAGCCGATTGGGGGGCTCTGGAAACACCATATATTTT.